Following are 24 T cell receptor beta chains from one sample sequenced in a study of T-cell reconstitution after alpha-beta-depleted transplantation in children. Researchers prepared the TCRbeta library using unique molecular identifiers, the study reports. MiXCR was run by TCRdb on the PCR reads, yielding one entry per CDR3 protein. The sample holds 530,000 or so distinct CDR3 sequences, 25% to 30% seen once. The source material was PBMCs, sampled before TCRalphabeta/CD19-depleted stem cell transplant. The receptors were sampled from a boy younger than two with Wiskott-Aldrich syndrome, due to receive a stem cell transplant.

This clonotype has more than one count but fewer than ten. This chain uses TRBV5-1 with TRBJ2-1, with D maybe TRBD2 (5 bases). This CDR3 comprises 14 residues. Germline V gene sequence: CDR1 SGHRS, CDR2 YFSETQ. V was shortened by 6 bases and J by 3 bases, with 13 bases between the two germline ends. The CDR3 region is CASTSRAGYNEQFF. DNA of the CDR3: TGCGCCAGCACATCGAGGGCCGGCTACAATGAGCAGTTCTTC. Using reference TRBV5-1 and TRBJ2-1 for the parts outside the CDR3, the full variable domain is KAGVTQTPRYLIKTRGQQVTLSCSPISGHRSVSWYQQTPGQGLQFLFEYFSETQRNKGNFPGRFSGRQFSNSRSEMNVSTLELGDSALYLCASTSRAGYNEQFFGPGTRLTVL.

This clonotype was detected only once. This sequence joins TRBV12-3 or TRBV12-4 and TRBJ2-1; D is possibly TRBD2 (6 bases). V shed 5 bases and J shed 2 bases, with 19 bases lying between them. The CDR3 is 17 amino acids. As DNA, the CDR3 is TGTGCCAGCAGTACCCCCCCAGGAGGAGGGCCCTACAATGAGCAGTTCTTC. Encoded protein: CASSTPPGGGPYNEQFF.

The CDR3 nucleotides are TGTGCCAGCAGCTCCCGGACTAGCGGGGCGCTGGACACCGGGGAGCTGTTTTTT. This encodes CASSSRTSGALDTGELFF. This chain uses TRBV7-3 with TRBJ2-2; 12 bases align to TRBD2. Germline loops: CDR1 SGHTA, CDR2 FQGTGA. Trimming took 4 bases from V and 3 from J; bases not matched to a gene: 9. The CDR3 spans 18 residues.

This clonotype was observed a few times. The gene calls are TRBV5-1 and TRBJ1-5, with a possible D match to TRBD1 (6 bases). CDR1 is SGHRS and CDR2 is YFSETQ in the germline V gene. The ends were cut back, 4 bases at V and 4 bases at J, with 9 bases in the middle. This CDR3 spans 13 amino acids. CDR3 in DNA: TGCGCCAGCAGCAAAACAGGGAATCAGCCCCAGCATTTT. This gives the protein CASSKTGNQPQHF.

The V and J genes are TRBV10-3 and TRBJ2-5, with D perhaps TRBD1 (6 bases). The CDR3 is 14 residues long. CDR1 and CDR2 from the germline V gene are ENHRY and SYGVKD. Trimming took 0 bases from V and 2 from J, leaving 7 bases between them. CDR3 region: CAISESQGQETQYF. The CDR3 DNA reads TGTGCCATCAGTGAGTCCCAGGGGCAAGAGACCCAGTACTTC.

The CDR3 coding sequence is TGTGCCAGCAGACCTGACGCAGGGGGATATTCTGCCGGGGAGCTGTTTTTT. It translates to CASRPDAGGYSAGELFF. The chain is built from TRBV7-8 and TRBJ2-2; TRBD1 aligns across 7 bases. The germline gives CDR1 SGHVS, CDR2 FQNEAQ. Trimming took 6 bases from V and 6 from J; bases not matched to a gene: 16. This CDR3 has 17 residues.

The chain combines TRBV7-7 with TRBJ1-1; the D is unclear. The CDR3 is 13 amino acids. Trimming removed 4 bases from V and 5 bases from J, with 11 bases in between. Germline V lookup: CDR1 SSHAT, CDR2 FNYEAQ (reference sequence). The CDR3 DNA sequence: TGTGCCAGCAGCTCACAACCGGGGACTGAAGCTTTCTTT. The encoded protein is CASSSQPGTEAFF.

This clonotype was detected a few times. One end of the junction does not line up with germline, which may come from a read error. The chain is built from TRBV5-1 and TRBJ2-5, with 13 bases identical to TRBD2. This CDR3 is built from 13 residues. The germline V gene has CDR1 SGHRS and CDR2 YFSETQ. The CDR3 sequence: CASSLTSGRAHDF. The CDR3 coding sequence is TGCGCCAGCAGCTTGACTAGCGGGAGGGCCCACGACTTC.

This clonotype was observed a few times. The chain couples TRBV6-5 to TRBJ1-2, with 8 bases fitting TRBD1. Looked up from germline, CDR1 is MNHEY and CDR2 is SVGAGI. With V trimmed by 4 bases and J by 3 bases, 10 bases remained unmatched. CDR3 size: 16 residues. Written as DNA, the CDR3 is TGTGCCAGCAGTTCTTTACCGGGACAGGCATACTATGGCTACACCTTC. Encoded protein: CASSSLPGQAYYGYTF.

V gene TRBV4-1 combines with J gene TRBJ2-1; the D gene is possibly TRBD2 (6 bases). V was pared by 2 bases and J by 5 bases, with 10 bases between. The CDR3 is 14 residues long. The V gene's germline CDR1 is MGHRA and CDR2 YSYEKL. As DNA, the CDR3 is TGCGCCAGCAGCCAAAAAGGACTAAACAATGAGCAGTTCTTC. As protein: CASSQKGLNNEQFF.

The chain couples TRBV4-1 to TRBJ1-2; tentatively, D is TRBD1 (5 bases). In germline, CDR1 is MGHRA, CDR2 YSYEKL. This CDR3 is built from 19 residues. Trimming stripped 1 base from V and 0 bases from J, with 21 bases between. The CDR3 region is CASSQVGGEDRQSNYGYTF. In nucleotides, the CDR3 is TGCGCCAGCAGCCAAGTGGGTGGCGAAGATCGACAGTCTAACTATGGCTACACCTTC.

The chain combines TRBV19 with TRBJ1-1; tentative D call: TRBD1 (5 bases). Trimming left V 6 bases short and J 5 bases short, with 19 bases between. Germline V gene lookup returns CDR1 LNHDA and CDR2 SQIVND (reference sequence). The CDR3 is 15 amino acids. CDR3 sequence: CASRGVNGAWTEAFF. The CDR3 DNA reads TGTGCCAGTAGAGGGGTCAACGGGGCATGGACTGAAGCTTTCTTT.

The J gene is TRBJ2-3, the V gene TRBV20-1; a possible D gene is TRBD2 (6 bases). The germline CDR1 and CDR2 sequences are DFQATT and SNEGSKA (reference sequence). V lost 6 bases, J lost 1 base, and 17 bases lay in between. The CDR3 is 15 residues long. The CDR3 reads CSASWDLGGTDTQYF. The CDR3 DNA follows: TGCAGTGCCAGCTGGGACTTGGGGGGCACAGATACGCAGTATTTT.

The sample holds a few counts of this clonotype. The gene calls are TRBV20-1 and TRBJ1-6; possible D gene TRBD1, 5 bases. The CDR3 runs 16 residues. Trimming shortened V by 0 bases and J by 8 bases, and 17 bases separated the two germline ends. Germline CDR1 DFQATT, CDR2 SNEGSKA (reference sequence). CDR3 DNA sequence: TGCAGTGCTAGAGATAACCTCCAGGGTTGGGATTCACCCCTCCACTTT. This sequence encodes CSARDNLQGWDSPLHF.

This clonotype showed up many times. The chain links TRBV5-1 to TRBJ1-5; the D gene is possibly TRBD1 (6 bases). V lost 4 bases and J lost 5, with 13 bases in between. CDR1 and CDR2 from the germline V gene are SGHRS and YFSETQ. CDR3 length: 14 residues. In DNA form, the CDR3 reads TGCGCCAGCAGCCTAGGGACACCAGATCAGCCCCAGCATTTT. It codes for CASSLGTPDQPQHF. Looking up the rest from reference TRBV5-1 and TRBJ1-5 gives the full variable domain: KAGVTQTPRYLIKTRGQQVTLSCSPISGHRSVSWYQQTPGQGLQFLFEYFSETQRNKGNFPGRFSGRQFSNSRSEMNVSTLELGDSALYLCASSLGTPDQPQHFGDGTRLSIL.

This clonotype was seen more than once but under ten times. This chain uses TRBV27 with TRBJ2-7; tentatively, D is TRBD2 (5 bases). This CDR3 region has 14 residues. V lost 5 bases to trimming and J lost 3 bases, with 14 bases between them. Per the germline V gene, CDR1 is MNHEY and CDR2 is SMNVEV (reference sequence). As DNA, the CDR3 is TGTGCCAGCAGTCCACTCGGACTTAACTACGAGCAGTACTTC. Its protein is CASSPLGLNYEQYF.

This clonotype was seen more than once but under ten times. The chain uses TRBV12-3 or TRBV12-4 and TRBJ2-5; D may be TRBD1 (5 bases). The CDR3 is 14 amino acids. V lost 3 bases and J 2 bases, leaving 10 bases between the germline ends. CDR3 in amino acids: CASSFVRQQETQYF. In nucleotides, the CDR3 is TGTGCCAGCAGTTTCGTGCGACAGCAAGAGACCCAGTACTTC.

The chain uses TRBV12-3 or TRBV12-4 and TRBJ2-5; D uncertain. This CDR3 has 12 residues. The V end was cut by 5 bases, the J end by 2 bases, with 6 bases between. DNA for the CDR3: TGTGCCAGCAGTAGGATGCAAGAGACCCAGTACTTC. Its protein is CASSRMQETQYF.

This clonotype was detected a few times. This chain links TRBV28 with TRBJ2-1; TRBD2 matches at 11 bases. Trimming cost V 8 bases and J 3 bases; bases outside gene matches: 3. The CDR3 length is 14 residues. The germline gives CDR1 MDHEN, CDR2 SYDVKM. The CDR3, as DNA: TGTGCCAGCCTTACTAGCGGGAGCTACAATGAGCAGTTCTTC. It yields the protein CASLTSGSYNEQFF.

A few counts support this clonotype. The chain combines TRBV5-1 with TRBJ2-1; D possibly corresponds to TRBD1 (5 bases). Trimming removed 0 bases from V and 2 bases from J, with 9 bases in between. The germline V gene encodes CDR1 SGHRS and CDR2 YFSETQ. The CDR3 runs to 15 residues. The CDR3 reads CASSLATGPYNEQFF. The CDR3 DNA reads as TGCGCCAGCAGCTTGGCTACAGGACCCTACAATGAGCAGTTCTTC.

In DNA form, the CDR3 reads TGCGCCAGCGGGGAGTTGGCCTACGAGCAGTACTTC. This gives the protein CASGELAYEQYF. This chain links TRBV5-1 with TRBJ2-7; perhaps TRBD2 as D (5 bases). The CDR3 runs to 12 residues. V dropped 7 bases and J dropped 2 bases, with 10 bases sitting between them. The germline V gene encodes CDR1 SGHRS and CDR2 YFSETQ. Full variable domain (missing parts from reference TRBV5-1 and TRBJ2-7): KAGVTQTPRYLIKTRGQQVTLSCSPISGHRSVSWYQQTPGQGLQFLFEYFSETQRNKGNFPGRFSGRQFSNSRSEMNVSTLELGDSALYLCASGELAYEQYFGPGTRLTVT.

The chain is built from TRBV12-3 or TRBV12-4 and TRBJ1-6, with D unclear. Trimming shortened V by 5 bases and J by 11 bases, and 13 bases separated the two germline ends. The CDR3 is made up of 13 amino acids. The CDR3 spells CASSNNLDPPLHF. CDR3 sequence (DNA): TGTGCCAGCAGTAACAATCTCGACCCACCCCTCCACTTT.

This clonotype occurred a few times. The J gene is TRBJ2-5, the V gene TRBV5-5; perhaps TRBD1 as D (6 bases). There are 16 residues in the CDR3. The V end was cut by 4 bases, the J end by 1 base, with 17 bases between. Germline V gives CDR1 SGHKS, CDR2 YYEKEE (reference sequence). CDR3 in amino acids: CASSNSGQTRQETQYF. The DNA for the CDR3 is TGTGCCAGCAGCAACTCCGGACAGACACGCCAAGAGACCCAGTACTTC.

This chain's CDR3 is CSARWIQETQYF. The CDR3 nucleotides read TGCAGTGCTAGATGGATCCAAGAGACCCAGTACTTC. V gene TRBV20-1 combines with J gene TRBJ2-5; D remains ambiguous. The V end lost 2 bases, the J end lost 1 base, and 5 bases lay between the germline ends. This CDR3 contains 12 residues. Germline CDR1 reads DFQATT; CDR2 reads SNEGSKA (reference sequence).